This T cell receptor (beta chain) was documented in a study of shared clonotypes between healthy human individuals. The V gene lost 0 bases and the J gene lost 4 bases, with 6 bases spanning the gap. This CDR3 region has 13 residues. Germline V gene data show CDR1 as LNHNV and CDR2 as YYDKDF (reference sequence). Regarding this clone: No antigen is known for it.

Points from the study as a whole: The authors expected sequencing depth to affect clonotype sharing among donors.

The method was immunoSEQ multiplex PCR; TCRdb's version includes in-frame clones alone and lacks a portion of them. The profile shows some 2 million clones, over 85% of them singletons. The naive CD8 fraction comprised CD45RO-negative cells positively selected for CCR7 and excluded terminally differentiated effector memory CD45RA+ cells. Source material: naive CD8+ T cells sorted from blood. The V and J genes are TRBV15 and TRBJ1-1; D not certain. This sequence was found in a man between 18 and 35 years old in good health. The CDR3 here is CATSRDIFTEAFF. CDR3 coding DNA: TGTGCCACCAGCAGAGATATCTTCACTGAAGCTTTCTTT.